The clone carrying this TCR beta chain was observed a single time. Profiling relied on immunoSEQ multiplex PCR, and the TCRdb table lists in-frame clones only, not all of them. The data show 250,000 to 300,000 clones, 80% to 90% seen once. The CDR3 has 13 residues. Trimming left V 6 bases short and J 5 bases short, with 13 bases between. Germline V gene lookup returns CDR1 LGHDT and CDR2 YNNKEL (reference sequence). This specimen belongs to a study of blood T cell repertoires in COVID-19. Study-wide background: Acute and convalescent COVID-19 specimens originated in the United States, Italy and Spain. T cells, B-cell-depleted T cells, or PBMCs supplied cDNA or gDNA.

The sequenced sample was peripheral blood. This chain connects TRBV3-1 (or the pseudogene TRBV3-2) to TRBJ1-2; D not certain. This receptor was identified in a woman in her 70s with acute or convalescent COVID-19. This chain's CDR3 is CASSHSTTYGYTF. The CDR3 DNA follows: TGTGCCAGCAGTCACAGCACAACATATGGCTACACCTTC.